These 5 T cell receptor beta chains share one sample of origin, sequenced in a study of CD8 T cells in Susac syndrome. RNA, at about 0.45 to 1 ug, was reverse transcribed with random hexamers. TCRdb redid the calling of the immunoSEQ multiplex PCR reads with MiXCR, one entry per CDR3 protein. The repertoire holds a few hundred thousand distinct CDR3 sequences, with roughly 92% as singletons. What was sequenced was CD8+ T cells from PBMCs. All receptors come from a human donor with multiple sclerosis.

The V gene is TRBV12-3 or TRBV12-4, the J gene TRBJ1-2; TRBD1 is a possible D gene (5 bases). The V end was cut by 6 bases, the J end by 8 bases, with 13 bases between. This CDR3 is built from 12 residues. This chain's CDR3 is CASSRGGDGYTF. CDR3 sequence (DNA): TGTGCCAGCAGCCGGGGGGGGGACGGCTACACCTTC.

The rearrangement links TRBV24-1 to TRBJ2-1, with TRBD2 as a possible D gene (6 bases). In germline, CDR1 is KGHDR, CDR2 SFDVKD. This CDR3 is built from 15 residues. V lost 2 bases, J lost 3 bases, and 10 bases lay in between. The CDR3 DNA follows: TGTGCCACCAGTGATTCAACCGGGAGCTACAATGAGCAGTTCTTC. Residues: CATSDSTGSYNEQFF.

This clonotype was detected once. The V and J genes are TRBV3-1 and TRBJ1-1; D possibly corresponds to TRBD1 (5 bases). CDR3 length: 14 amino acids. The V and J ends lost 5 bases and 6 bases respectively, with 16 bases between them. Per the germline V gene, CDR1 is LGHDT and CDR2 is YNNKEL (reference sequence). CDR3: CASSFTGTSAEAFF. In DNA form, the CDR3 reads TGTGCCAGCAGCTTCACCGGGACGAGCGCTGAAGCTTTCTTT.

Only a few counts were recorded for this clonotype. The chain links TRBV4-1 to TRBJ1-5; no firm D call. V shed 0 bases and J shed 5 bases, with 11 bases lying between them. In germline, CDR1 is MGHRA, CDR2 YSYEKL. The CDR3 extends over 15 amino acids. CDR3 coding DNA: TGCGCCAGCAGCCAAGATCGTACGGTCTATCAGCCCCAGCATTTT. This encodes CASSQDRTVYQPQHF.

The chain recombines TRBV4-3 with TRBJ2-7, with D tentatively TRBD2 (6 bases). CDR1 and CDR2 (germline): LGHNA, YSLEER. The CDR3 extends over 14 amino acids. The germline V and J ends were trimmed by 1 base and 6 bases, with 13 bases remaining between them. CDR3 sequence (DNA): TGCGCCAGCAGCCAAGGACTAGTCCCGGGCGAGCAGTACTTC. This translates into CASSQGLVPGEQYF.